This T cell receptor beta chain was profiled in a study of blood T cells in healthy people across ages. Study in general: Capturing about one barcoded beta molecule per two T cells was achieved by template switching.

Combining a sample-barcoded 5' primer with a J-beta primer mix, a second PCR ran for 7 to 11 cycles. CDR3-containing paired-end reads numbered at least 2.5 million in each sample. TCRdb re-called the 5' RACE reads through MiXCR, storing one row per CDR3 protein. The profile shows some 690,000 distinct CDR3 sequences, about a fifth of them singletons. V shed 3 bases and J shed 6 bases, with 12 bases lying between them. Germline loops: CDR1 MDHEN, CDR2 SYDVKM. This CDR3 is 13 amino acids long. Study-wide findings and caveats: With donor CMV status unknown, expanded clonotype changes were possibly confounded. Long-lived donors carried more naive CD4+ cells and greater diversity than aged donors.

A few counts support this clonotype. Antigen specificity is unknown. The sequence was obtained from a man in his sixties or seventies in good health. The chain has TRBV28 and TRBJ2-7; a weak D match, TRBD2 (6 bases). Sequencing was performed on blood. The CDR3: CASSFAGMGEQYF. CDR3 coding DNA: TGTGCCAGCAGTTTCGCGGGGATGGGCGAGCAGTACTTC.